The clone carrying this T cell receptor (beta chain) was detected only once. This record comes from a study of T cell changes during pregnancy in multiple sclerosis. Measured with immunoSEQ multiplex PCR; TCRdb has only the in-frame clones, and not every one. This sample yields about 64,000 clones, of which almost 97% are seen a single time; approximately 2.5% belongs to the top ten. CDR3 size: 17 residues. Germline CDR1 SGHVS, CDR2 FQNEAQ. Trimming stripped 5 bases from V and 0 bases from J, with 19 bases between. The gene calls are TRBV7-8 and TRBJ1-1; tentative D call: TRBD1 (6 bases). The receptor was derived from a female donor with multiple sclerosis, enrolled in a pregnancy study. The sequenced sample was CD8+ T cells from peripheral blood mononuclear cells, obtained after pregnancy. CDR3 coding DNA: TGTGCCAGCAGCCCTAGCGGGCAGGGGTCCCTGAACACTGAAGCTTTCTTT. Amino acids: CASSPSGQGSLNTEAFF.